This passage covers 15 T cell receptor beta chains from one sample sequenced in a study of T cells in lung cancer brain metastases. Profiled with immunoSEQ multiplex PCR; TCRdb holds only in-frame clones, not every one. The sample holds approximately 5,500 clones, around four fifths seen once. The sample consisted of tumor tissue from a brain metastasis. The source is a man between 50 and 59 years old with non-small cell lung cancer that had spread to the brain.

The genes are TRBV30 and TRBJ1-1; D is possibly TRBD1 (5 bases). V dropped 1 base and J dropped 4 bases, with 19 bases sitting between them. The CDR3 contains 16 residues. Germline lookup yields CDR1 GTSNPN and CDR2 SVGIG (reference sequence). The CDR3 is CAWSDPGRGAGTEAFF. CDR3 coding DNA: TGTGCCTGGAGTGACCCAGGGAGGGGCGCGGGCACTGAAGCTTTCTTT. The whole variable domain, filled in from reference TRBV30 and TRBJ1-1, reads SQTIHQWPATLVQPVGSPLSLECTVEGTSNPNLYWYRQAAGRGLQLLFYSVGIGQISSEVPQNLSASRPQDRQFILSSKKLLLSDSGFYLCAWSDPGRGAGTEAFFGQGTRLTVV.

The chain combines TRBV15 with TRBJ1-4; 7 bases agree with TRBD1. CDR1 LNHNV and CDR2 YYDKDF come from the germline V gene (reference sequence). J lost 2 bases, V lost 2 bases, and 8 bases had no gene match. The CDR3 spans 17 residues. The CDR3 DNA reads TGTGCCACCAGCAGACGGAGACAGGGAACGACTAATGAAAAACTGTTTTTT. It codes for CATSRRRQGTTNEKLFF.

The chain has TRBV15 and TRBJ2-1, with TRBD2 identical over 10 bases. The V gene's germline CDR1 is LNHNV and CDR2 YYDKDF (reference sequence). Germline trimming cut 8 bases from V and 5 bases from J; bases unmatched to any gene: 9. The CDR3 extends over 15 amino acids. The CDR3 loop is CATGDWTSGNNEQFF. Written as DNA, the CDR3 is TGTGCCACCGGGGACTGGACTAGCGGAAACAATGAGCAGTTCTTC.

This chain joins TRBV27 and TRBJ2-5; D is unresolved. CDR3 length: 13 residues. Between the trimmed V and J ends, which lost 6 bases and 4 bases, there was a span of 12 bases. Germline V gene sequence: CDR1 MNHEY, CDR2 SMNVEV (reference sequence). CDR3 loop: CASSYGPGETQYF. The CDR3, as DNA: TGTGCCAGCAGCTATGGACCTGGAGAGACCCAGTACTTC.

The chain couples TRBV30 to TRBJ1-3, with D tentatively TRBD1 (5 bases). From germline, CDR1 is GTSNPN and CDR2 SVGIG (reference sequence). This CDR3 has 15 amino acids. Trimming shortened V by 0 bases and J by 0 bases, and 9 bases separated the two germline ends. The CDR3 reads CAWSVWTNSGNTIYF. The CDR3 DNA reads TGTGCCTGGAGTGTATGGACAAACTCTGGAAACACCATATATTTT.

The chain recombines TRBV7-6 with TRBJ2-5; D is perhaps TRBD1 or TRBD2 (5 bases each). CDR3 length: 15 residues. The ends were cut back, 0 bases at V and 1 base at J, with 9 bases in the middle. Germline V gene data show CDR1 as SGHVS and CDR2 as FNYEAQ. Here the CDR3 DNA reads TGTGCCAGCAGCTTAGCGGGACGGCCCCAAGAGACCCAGTACTTC. Amino acid sequence: CASSLAGRPQETQYF. The full variable domain, completed using reference TRBV7-6 and TRBJ2-5, is GAGVSQSPRYKVTKRGQDVALRCDPISGHVSLYWYRQALGQGPEFLTYFNYEAQQDKSGLPNDRFSAERPEGSISTLTIQRTEQRDSAMYRCASSLAGRPQETQYFGPGTRLLVL.

V is TRBV7-9 and J is TRBJ1-4; D ambiguous. CDR1 is SEHNR and CDR2 is FQNEAQ in the germline V gene (reference sequence). This CDR3 has 14 residues. With 7 bases removed from V and 3 bases from J, the gap between germline ends came to 12 bases. The CDR3 spells CASNPPTANEKLFF. As DNA, the CDR3 is TGTGCCAGCAACCCTCCGACTGCTAATGAAAAACTGTTTTTT. Looking up the rest from reference TRBV7-9 and TRBJ1-4 gives the full variable domain: DTGVSQNPRHKITKRGQNVTFRCDPISEHNRLYWYRQTLGQGPEFLTYFQNEAQLEKSRLLSDRFSAERPKGSFSTLEIQRTEQGDSAMYLCASNPPTANEKLFFGSGTQLSVL.

The V and J genes are TRBV2 and TRBJ1-5, with 8 nucleotides matching TRBD1. The CDR3 spans 16 residues. The V gene's germline CDR1 is SNHLY and CDR2 FYNNEI. J lost 3 bases, V lost 4 bases, and 8 bases had no gene match. CDR3 nucleotides: TGTGCCAGCAGTGCAGTGGACAGGGCCCTCAATCAGCCCCAGCATTTT. Amino acids: CASSAVDRALNQPQHF.

The chain is built from TRBV2 and TRBJ1-5; TRBD1 matches at 10 bases. CDR1 and CDR2 from the germline V gene are SNHLY and FYNNEI. The J segment lost 6 bases and the V segment lost 6 bases, leaving 5 bases of the junction unmatched. The CDR3 has 14 amino acids. The CDR3 sequence: CASRGDRGGQPQHF. The DNA for the CDR3 is TGTGCCAGCAGAGGGGACAGGGGAGGTCAGCCCCAGCATTTT.

The chain links TRBV15 to TRBJ1-1; a possible D gene is TRBD1 (6 bases). Germline CDR1 reads LNHNV; CDR2 reads YYDKDF (reference sequence). This CDR3 has 13 residues. Trimming pared 0 bases from V and 4 bases from J, leaving 6 bases between. CDR3 bases: TGTGCCACCAGCAGAGAGGACAGCACTGAAGCTTTCTTT. This gives the protein CATSREDSTEAFF.

The V and J genes are TRBV19 and TRBJ1-5; 7 nucleotides align to TRBD1. Losses at the gene ends were 8 bases for V and 9 bases for J; bases not matched to a gene: 13. From germline, CDR1 is LNHDA and CDR2 SQIVND (reference sequence). CDR3 length equals 14 residues. CDR3: CASGKGQAFPPQHF. The CDR3 DNA follows: TGTGCCAGTGGTAAAGGACAGGCCTTCCCGCCCCAGCATTTT.

The rearrangement uses TRBV18 and TRBJ2-2; either TRBD1 or TRBD2 may supply D (5 bases each). CDR3 length: 15 amino acids. From germline, CDR1 is KGHSH and CDR2 LQKENI. V gave up 3 bases and J gave up 4 bases, with 12 bases separating them. The CDR3 loop is CASSPGKGITGELFF. The DNA for the CDR3 is TGTGCCAGCTCACCCGGGAAGGGGATCACCGGGGAGCTGTTTTTT.

This sequence joins TRBV7-2 and TRBJ2-3; D uncertain. V lost 3 bases, J lost 4 bases, and 5 bases lay in between. The CDR3 length is 12 residues. Germline CDR1 is SGHTA and CDR2 is FQGNSA. This chain's CDR3 is CASSFESDTQYF. The CDR3, as DNA: TGTGCCAGCAGCTTTGAGTCAGATACGCAGTATTTT. Filled out from reference TRBV7-2 and TRBJ2-3, the complete variable domain reads GAGVSQSPSNKVTEKGKDVELRCDPISGHTALYWYRQSLGQGLEFLIYFQGNSAPDKSGLPSDRFSAERTGGSVSTLTIQRTQQEDSAVYLCASSFESDTQYFGPGTRLTVL.

For the CDR3, the DNA is TGTGCCAGCAGCTGGTTACCGGGAGGGAACTATGGCTACACCTTC. Translated: CASSWLPGGNYGYTF. V is TRBV4-2 and J is TRBJ1-2, with D hard to call. The CDR3 has 15 residues. Trimming cost V 5 bases and J 2 bases, with 15 bases left between them. The germline V gene encodes CDR1 LGHNA and CDR2 YNFKEQ.

The V call is TRBV25-1, the J call TRBJ1-2; TRBD1 aligns across 8 bases. The CDR3 totals 13 residues. Germline-derived CDR1 and CDR2 are MGHDK and SYGVNS. Trimming at V came to 3 bases and at J to 4 bases, leaving 1 base not matched to a gene. CDR3 residues: CASSEQGAYGYTF. The CDR3 bases are TGTGCCAGCAGTGAGCAGGGGGCCTATGGCTACACCTTC.